This is a list of T cell receptor beta chains from one sample in a study of cytomegalovirus exposure and HLA in healthy donors. TCRdb keeps only in-frame clones here, not all; method: immunoSEQ multiplex PCR. The table has about 130,000 clones, just over 75% seen once. Sequencing was done on a sample of PBMCs. All receptors derive from a woman aged 45-60 years in good health and CMV-seronegative. The CDR3 runs from the conserved cysteine through the conserved F or W. The order of the fields is CDR3 length, clone size, V gene, J gene, D gene, CDR3 DNA, CDR3 protein. The D gene is left open where the match is weak. The size field is filled for only some rows; it gives once, few, many or a size class.

cdr3_length: 14; clone_size: .; v_call: TRBV4-2; j_call: TRBJ1-2; d_call: .; cdr3_nt: TGTGCCAGCAGCCAAGTGGGCACCCTCCAGGGCTACACCTTC; cdr3_aa: CASSQVGTLQGYTF
cdr3_length: 14; clone_size: .; v_call: TRBV7-9; j_call: TRBJ2-1; d_call: .; cdr3_nt: TGTGCCAGCAGCTACCGGACTACAAACAATGAGCAGTTCTTC; cdr3_aa: CASSYRTTNNEQFF
cdr3_length: 13; clone_size: .; v_call: TRBV2; j_call: TRBJ1-5; d_call: .; cdr3_nt: TGTGCCAGCAGTGCCAGGCCCAATCAGCCCCAGAATTTT; cdr3_aa: CASSARPNQPQNF
cdr3_length: 14; clone_size: .; v_call: TRBV29-1; j_call: TRBJ1-2; d_call: TRBD1; cdr3_nt: TGCAGCGTTGAAGGGACAGGGGCTATCTATGGCTACACCTTC; cdr3_aa: CSVEGTGAIYGYTF
cdr3_length: 15; clone_size: .; v_call: TRBV30; j_call: TRBJ2-7; d_call: TRBD2; cdr3_nt: TGTGCCTGGAGTCCACAGAGTAGCGGGAGGTACGAGCAGTACTTC; cdr3_aa: CAWSPQSSGRYEQYF
cdr3_length: 15; clone_size: .; v_call: TRBV11-2; j_call: TRBJ2-5; d_call: .; cdr3_nt: TGTGCCAGCAGCCTATCCGGCGGCCCCGGGGAGACCCAGTACTTC; cdr3_aa: CASSLSGGPGETQYF
cdr3_length: 14; clone_size: .; v_call: TRBV7-2; j_call: TRBJ1-5; d_call: .; cdr3_nt: TGTGCCAGCAGCCCAGGCGGGCTCCTTCAGCCCCAGCATTTT; cdr3_aa: CASSPGGLLQPQHF
cdr3_length: 17; clone_size: few; v_call: TRBV7-2; j_call: TRBJ2-2; d_call: .; cdr3_nt: TGTGCCAGCAGCCCGAACAGGGCGTCCGTCCGAACCGGGGAGCTGTTTTTT; cdr3_aa: CASSPNRASVRTGELFF
cdr3_length: 15; clone_size: .; v_call: TRBV28; j_call: TRBJ2-1; d_call: .; cdr3_nt: TGTGCCACCAGGACCCGTCTTAGGGGTTACAATGAGCAGTTCTTC; cdr3_aa: CATRTRLRGYNEQFF
cdr3_length: 11; clone_size: .; v_call: TRBV30; j_call: TRBJ1-3; d_call: .; cdr3_nt: TGTGCCTGGAATCAAGGAAACACCATATATTTT; cdr3_aa: CAWNQGNTIYF
cdr3_length: 15; clone_size: .; v_call: TRBV27; j_call: TRBJ2-3; d_call: TRBD2; cdr3_nt: TGTGCCAGCAGTTATGGGACTAGCGGAGAAGATACGCAGTATTTT; cdr3_aa: CASSYGTSGEDTQYF
cdr3_length: 13; clone_size: .; v_call: TRBV28; j_call: TRBJ1-2; d_call: .; cdr3_nt: TGTGCCAGCAGTTTAGACAATAACTATGGCTACACCTTC; cdr3_aa: CASSLDNNYGYTF